This is a list of T cell receptor beta chains from one sample in a study of cytotoxic CD8 clonotypes in ibrutinib-treated CLL. Using immunoSEQ multiplex PCR, the repertoire was profiled, and TCRdb retains in-frame clones only, with some absent. This repertoire shows 90,000 to 150,000 clones, roughly 57% found once; its top ten account for 30% to 45%. The source material was PBMCs, sampled after 24 months of ibrutinib treatment. Receptors originate from a human donor with chronic lymphocytic leukemia. Both conserved end residues are part of each CDR3. Each record gives: J gene, V gene, D gene, clone size, CDR3 protein, CDR3 DNA. The D gene is left open where the match is weak. Only some rows state a clone size, as once, few, many or a class for expanded clones.

TRBJ1-1	TRBV7-3	-	once	CASSLGRSQTEAFF	TGTGCCAGCAGCTTAGGCAGGTCCCAAACTGAAGCTTTCTTT
TRBJ1-4	TRBV9	TRBD1	-	CASSVESGTVREKLFF	TGTGCCAGCAGCGTAGAGTCCGGGACAGTAAGGGAAAAACTGTTTTTT
TRBJ1-5	TRBV21-1	-	few	CASKITPGGDHQPQHF	TGTGCCAGCAAAATAACTCCCGGGGGGGACCATCAGCCCCAGCATTTT
TRBJ2-2	TRBV5-1	-	-	CATAKISGRSNTGELFF	TGCGCCACCGCCAAAATATCGGGACGGTCGAACACCGGGGAGCTGTTTTTT
TRBJ1-1	TRBV29-1	-	-	CSAGGADTEAFF	TGCAGCGCTGGGGGCGCGGACACTGAAGCTTTCTTT
TRBJ1-4	TRBV2	TRBD1	few	CASSPPGQGLEKLFF	TGTGCCAGCAGTCCACCGGGACAGGGCTTAGAAAAACTGTTTTTT
TRBJ1-1	TRBV6-6	-	-	CASRPRVLNTEAFF	TGTGCCAGCAGGCCCAGGGTATTGAACACTGAAGCTTTCTTT
TRBJ2-7	TRBV28	-	few	CASMRAGAGYEQYF	TGTGCCAGCATGAGGGCAGGGGCAGGATACGAGCAGTACTTC
TRBJ2-5	TRBV29-1	TRBD1	once	CSVTSGTAYQETQYF	TGCAGCGTTACCTCCGGGACAGCATACCAAGAGACCCAGTACTTC
TRBJ2-7	TRBV7-9	TRBD1	-	CASSFTTGHWDEQYF	TGTGCCAGCAGCTTCACGACAGGGCATTGGGACGAGCAGTACTTC
TRBJ2-1	TRBV29-1	TRBD2	-	CSVRLAGDNEQFF	TGCAGCGTTCGGCTAGCGGGGGATAATGAGCAGTTCTTC
TRBJ2-7	TRBV11-2	TRBD2	-	CASSPSGLAGYEQYF	TGTGCCAGCAGCCCCTCGGGACTAGCGGGATACGAGCAGTACTTC
TRBJ1-2	TRBV6-5	-	-	CASSYSGGVNYGYTF	TGTGCCAGCAGTTACTCTGGGGGGGTTAACTATGGCTACACCTTC
TRBJ2-2	TRBV19	-	few	CASSIPQGGNTGELFF	TGTGCCAGTAGTATCCCGCAGGGGGGGAACACCGGGGAGCTGTTTTTT
TRBJ1-6	TRBV28	TRBD1	-	CASSFGQGDSPLHF	TGTGCCAGCAGTTTCGGGCAGGGGGATTCACCCCTCCACTTT
TRBJ2-3	TRBV5-1	TRBD1	-	CASSRKQGPTQYF	TGCGCCAGCAGCAGGAAACAGGGGCCCACGCAGTATTTT
TRBJ1-2	TRBV9	-	once	CASSVVAGVYTF	TGTGCCAGCAGCGTAGTAGCAGGAGTCTACACCTTC
TRBJ2-3	TRBV4-2	TRBD2	-	CASSQVAGGHVDTQYF	TGTGCCAGCAGCCAAGTTGCGGGGGGCCACGTAGATACGCAGTATTTT
TRBJ1-2	TRBV28	TRBD1	-	CASRPGQGGYGYTF	TGTGCCAGCAGACCGGGACAGGGGGGCTATGGCTACACCTTC
TRBJ2-1	TRBV18	TRBD1	-	CASSKEGRQGVNEQFF	TGTGCCAGCTCCAAGGAGGGAAGACAGGGGGTTAATGAGCAGTTCTTC
TRBJ2-2	TRBV19	TRBD1	-	CATRGDRGLGGELFF	TGTGCCACCAGGGGGGACAGGGGGCTTGGCGGGGAGCTGTTTTTT
TRBJ2-7	TRBV2	-	-	CAGGGGAYEQYF	TGTGCAGGAGGAGGGGGTGCCTACGAGCAGTACTTC
TRBJ1-1	TRBV7-3	-	few	CASSLTAYNTEAFF	TGTGCCAGCAGCTTAACGGCCTATAACACTGAAGCTTTCTTT
TRBJ1-6	TRBV5-5	-	many	CASSLLQPNSPLHF	TGTGCCAGCAGCCTCCTGCAACCTAATTCACCCCTCCACTTT
TRBJ1-6	TRBV6-1	-	-	CASSEAEGINSPLHF	TGTGCCAGCAGTGAAGCTGAAGGGATTAATTCACCCCTCCACTTT
TRBJ1-1	TRBV7-2	-	few	CASSNQGWTEAFF	TGTGCCAGCAGCAATCAGGGGTGGACTGAAGCTTTCTTT
TRBJ1-3	TRBV7-9	-	-	CASSLAWGQGNTIYF	TGTGCCAGCAGCCTAGCGTGGGGGCAAGGAAACACCATATATTTT
TRBJ1-2	TRBV6-6	-	-	CASSLNRDGAGYTF	TGTGCCAGCAGCCTTAACAGGGACGGGGCTGGCTACACCTTC
TRBJ2-1	TRBV29-1	-	-	CSVSIRTRNNEQFF	TGCAGCGTTTCCATCCGGACACGGAACAATGAGCAGTTCTTC
TRBJ2-7	TRBV25-1	TRBD1	few	CASSESGGAYEQYF	TGTGCCAGCAGTGAGTCAGGGGGTGCCTACGAGCAGTACTTC
TRBJ1-2	TRBV9	TRBD1	-	CASSASGQDSYGYTF	TGTGCCAGCAGCGCCTCAGGACAGGACAGCTATGGCTACACCTTC
TRBJ2-1	TRBV21-1	-	-	CASRDRLSTYSYNEQFF	TGTGCCAGCCGGGACAGACTTTCAACATACTCCTACAATGAGCAGTTCTTC
TRBJ2-7	TRBV9	-	-	CASSPYLSYEQYF	TGTGCCAGCAGCCCCTACCTATCCTACGAGCAGTACTTC
TRBJ1-5	TRBV5-6	-	-	CASSLHRGFQPQHF	TGTGCCAGCAGCTTGCACCGTGGTTTTCAGCCCCAGCATTTT
TRBJ2-2	TRBV2	TRBD2	few	CASSNGLVPGELFF	TGTGCCAGCAGTAACGGACTAGTTCCCGGGGAGCTGTTTTTT